The 30 T cell receptor beta chains reported below all come from one sample, sequenced in a study of neurological immune-mediated disorders. From the 5' RACE reads, TCRdb called clonotypes with MiXCR, one entry per CDR3 protein. The data hold about 90,000 distinct CDR3 sequences, with roughly 13% observed a single time. Time point meaning: longitudinal time-point 2. The sequenced sample was PBMCs. These receptors all come from a female donor with HTLV-1-associated myelopathy (HAM/TSP).

The J gene is TRBJ2-1, the V gene TRBV20-1; 16 bases are shared with TRBD2. This CDR3 is 16 amino acids long. Trimming at V came to 5 bases and at J to 6 bases, leaving 7 bases not matched to a gene. Per the germline V gene, CDR1 is DFQATT and CDR2 is SNEGSKA (reference sequence). The CDR3 coding sequence is TGCAGTGCTCGGGGACTAGCGGGGGGGCAGGGCAATGAGCAGTTCTTC. Protein product: CSARGLAGGQGNEQFF.

The genes are TRBV5-1 and TRBJ2-6; D gene uncertain. V gave up 3 bases and J gave up 0 bases, with 4 bases separating them. This CDR3 is 14 amino acids long. Per the germline V gene, CDR1 is SGHRS and CDR2 is YFSETQ. The CDR3 reads CASSYSSGANVLTF. The CDR3 nucleotides read TGCGCCAGCAGCTATTCCTCTGGGGCCAACGTCCTGACTTTC.

This clonotype was counted ten times or more. This chain connects TRBV11-1 to TRBJ2-7, with 7 bases that match TRBD1. The V segment lost 1 base and the J segment 4 bases; nucleotides outside the gene matches: 4. Germline V lookup: CDR1 SGHAT, CDR2 FQDESV (reference sequence). The CDR3 totals 14 residues. The CDR3 coding sequence is TGTGCCAGCAGCTTAGTCGACAGGGAGTACGAGCAGTACTTC. This encodes CASSLVDREYEQYF.

A word on this clonotype: A much larger clonotype is one base distant, so this may be a read error. This rearrangement joins TRBV6-5 to TRBJ2-7; D possibly corresponds to TRBD2 (5 bases). Per germline, CDR1 MNHEY and CDR2 SVGAGI. V dropped 6 bases and J dropped 6 bases, with 18 bases sitting between them. CDR3 length: 14 residues. This CDR3 is CASSPTGILCEQYF. The CDR3 DNA sequence: TGTGCCAGCAGCCCGACGGGGATCTTGTGCGAGCAGTACTTC.

This clonotype was detected many times. The chain is built from TRBV15 and TRBJ1-2; 7 bases match TRBD1. The trim removed 3 bases at V and 6 bases at J, leaving 10 bases unmatched. The CDR3 extends over 15 amino acids. CDR1 LNHNV and CDR2 YYDKDF come from the germline V gene (reference sequence). The CDR3 region is CATSRNQGEENGYTF. DNA for the CDR3: TGTGCCACCAGCAGGAACCAGGGGGAAGAGAATGGCTACACCTTC.

This clonotype was counted many times. The rearrangement joins TRBV24-1 to TRBJ2-1; 10 nucleotides line up with TRBD2. V lost 3 bases, J lost 0 bases, and 7 bases stayed unmatched. Germline V gene data show CDR1 as KGHDR and CDR2 as SFDVKD. This CDR3 region has 18 residues. DNA for the CDR3: TGTGCCACCAGTGATCCAACTAGCGGGGAAAGCTCCTACAATGAGCAGTTCTTC. The encoded protein is CATSDPTSGESSYNEQFF.

In this sample, this clonotype turned up many times. V and J are TRBV27 and TRBJ2-3; TRBD1 or TRBD2 may be the D gene (6 bases each). V was shortened by 6 bases and J by 3 bases, with 16 bases between the two germline ends. The CDR3 sequence is 15 residues long. Germline CDR1 MNHEY, CDR2 SMNVEV (reference sequence). In DNA, the CDR3 is TGTGCCAGCAGCCCCGCGGGACATATGACAGATACGCAGTATTTT. Its translation is CASSPAGHMTDTQYF.

The CDR3 sequence is CASSKALPDNMGNQPQHF. The CDR3, as DNA: TGTGCCAGCAGCAAAGCGCTCCCCGATAATATGGGCAATCAGCCCCAGCATTTT. The chain recombines TRBV21-1 with TRBJ1-5. TRBV21-1 is flagged as a pseudogene. CDR3 size: 18 residues.

Ten or more counts support this clonotype. This chain uses TRBV2 with TRBJ2-5; the match to TRBD2 covers 10 bases. Looked up from germline, CDR1 is SNHLY and CDR2 is FYNNEI. V shed 6 bases, J shed 5 bases, and the junction held 12 bases outside the gene matches. This CDR3 is 16 amino acids long. DNA for the CDR3: TGTGCCAGCAGGACTCAGCGGGGGGGCGGCTTGGAGACCCAGTACTTC. Protein product: CASRTQRGGGLETQYF.

This clonotype was observed at least ten times. The chain employs TRBV29-1 and TRBJ2-1, with a possible D match to TRBD1 (5 bases). Looked up from germline, CDR1 is SQVTM and CDR2 is ANQGSEA. V lost 4 bases, J lost 4 bases, and 14 bases lay in between. The CDR3 is made up of 14 amino acids. In DNA form, the CDR3 reads TGCAGCGTTGCGAGACAGCGAACTTACAATGAGCAGTTCTTC. The encoded protein is CSVARQRTYNEQFF.

This clonotype has at least ten counts. CDR3 sequence reads: CASSVEVGGNTIYF. The CDR3 DNA is TGTGCCAGCAGCGTAGAGGTGGGAGGAAACACCATATATTTT. V gene TRBV9 combines with J gene TRBJ1-3; no reliable D call. The CDR3 spans 14 residues. V lost 0 bases and J 4 bases, leaving 8 bases between the germline ends. The V gene's germline CDR1 is SGDLS and CDR2 YYNGEE.

Of note for this clonotype: An end of the junction differs from the germline gene, which may be a read error. The J gene is TRBJ2-3, the V gene TRBV6-6; D gene ambiguous. The CDR3 runs 13 residues. Germline V gene sequence: CDR1 MNHNY, CDR2 SVGAGI (reference sequence). In DNA, the CDR3 is TGTGTCAGCAGTTACTCCTTCACAGATACGCAGTATTTT. Translated: CVSSYSFTDTQYF.

The table lists this clonotype with many counts. This rearrangement joins TRBV27 to TRBJ2-7; a weak D match, TRBD1 (6 bases). The CDR3 consists of 15 residues. Germline values: CDR1 MNHEY, CDR2 SMNVEV (reference sequence). Trimming shortened V by 8 bases and J by 3 bases, and 20 bases separated the two germline ends. CDR3 DNA: TGTGCCAGCCACCCCCGAGGGACAACCCACTACGAGCAGTACTTC. Amino acids: CASHPRGTTHYEQYF.

Many counts were recorded for this clonotype. The J gene is TRBJ1-3, the V gene TRBV12-3 or TRBV12-4, with D tentatively TRBD1 (5 bases). The CDR3 sequence is 11 residues long. The V end lost 3 bases, the J end lost 12 bases, and 9 bases lay between the germline ends. CDR3 coding DNA: TGTGCCAGCAGTTTGTCAGGGCGCATATATTTT. Its protein is CASSLSGRIYF.

The sample holds many counts of this clonotype. The genes are TRBV5-5 and TRBJ2-7; D is ambiguous. Between the trimmed V and J ends, which lost 4 bases and 0 bases, there was a span of 17 bases. Germline CDR1 reads SGHKS; CDR2 reads YYEKEE (reference sequence). The CDR3 is 16 amino acids. The CDR3 spells CASSIQQVGYSYEQYF. The CDR3 DNA sequence: TGTGCCAGCAGCATTCAGCAAGTGGGCTACTCCTACGAGCAGTACTTC.

This clonotype was picked up many times. V is TRBV5-1 and J is TRBJ2-4; TRBD1 agrees at 9 bases. Germline CDR1 SGHRS, CDR2 YFSETQ. The CDR3 consists of 14 residues. The ends lost 4 bases at V and 4 bases at J; junction bases unmatched: 3. DNA of the CDR3: TGCGCCAGCAGCACTGGGACAGGGAAAAACATTCAGTACTTC. As protein: CASSTGTGKNIQYF.

This clonotype was picked up many times. The gene calls are TRBV7-8 and TRBJ2-5; 10 bases fit TRBD1. This CDR3 region has 16 residues. V lost 5 bases to trimming and J lost 7 bases; unmatched junction nucleotides: 13. Germline V lookup: CDR1 SGHVS, CDR2 FQNEAQ. The CDR3 sequence is CASSPPGTGVSVTQYF. In nucleotides, the CDR3 is TGTGCCAGCAGCCCGCCCGGGACAGGGGTGTCAGTGACCCAGTACTTC.

This clonotype occurred many times. The chain links TRBV20-1 to TRBJ2-7, with 10 nucleotides matching TRBD1. Per germline, CDR1 DFQATT and CDR2 SNEGSKA (reference sequence). This CDR3 comprises 16 residues. V shed 5 bases, J shed 7 bases, and the junction held 17 bases outside the gene matches. The CDR3 here is CSALPAPGQGKGEQYF. The CDR3 DNA sequence: TGCAGTGCTTTACCCGCTCCGGGACAGGGGAAGGGTGAGCAGTACTTC.

Many counts were recorded for this clonotype. This chain links TRBV7-9 with TRBJ1-5, with D perhaps matching TRBD1 (5 bases). The CDR3 length is 11 residues. Germline V gene data show CDR1 as SEHNR and CDR2 as FQNEAQ (reference sequence). V lost 4 bases and J 9 bases, leaving 7 bases between the germline ends. DNA of the CDR3: TGTGCCAGCAGCTCAACAGGGCCCCAGCATTTT. Translated: CASSSTGPQHF.

This clonotype was counted at least ten times. The V gene is TRBV6-5, the J gene TRBJ2-7, with a possible D match to TRBD2 (5 bases). CDR1 and CDR2 from the germline V gene are MNHEY and SVGAGI. CDR3 length: 15 residues. V dropped 7 bases and J dropped 0 bases, with 16 bases sitting between them. The CDR3 DNA is TGTGCCAGCAAAACAGCTCCGGGAATCTCCTACGAGCAGTACTTC. Its translation is CASKTAPGISYEQYF.

The CDR3 sequence: CATSDTGTSNNEQFF. The CDR3 region has the DNA TGTGCCACCAGTGATACCGGGACATCCAACAATGAGCAGTTCTTC. The chain recombines TRBV24-1 with TRBJ2-1; possible D gene TRBD1, 6 bases. The CDR3 extends over 15 amino acids. V lost 3 bases to trimming and J lost 5 bases, with 13 bases between them. Germline V CDR1 and CDR2: KGHDR, SFDVKD.

This clonotype was seen at least ten times. This sequence joins TRBV5-1 and TRBJ2-3; weak D call: TRBD2 (6 bases). The CDR3 consists of 14 residues. Germline loops: CDR1 SGHRS, CDR2 YFSETQ. V lost 6 bases and J lost 0, with 11 bases in between. The CDR3 DNA reads TGCGCCAGCAACTCCGGGACTAGCACAGATACGCAGTATTTT. Protein: CASNSGTSTDTQYF.

This clonotype has ten or more counts. The V and J genes are TRBV5-6 and TRBJ2-3; tentatively, D is TRBD1 or TRBD2 (5 bases each). Deletions cut 5 bases from V and 6 bases from J, with 16 bases between. The germline V gene encodes CDR1 SGHDT and CDR2 YYEEEE. CDR3 size: 14 residues. The CDR3 is CASREVRGPDTQYF. CDR3 DNA sequence: TGTGCCAGCAGGGAGGTAAGGGGTCCGGATACGCAGTATTTT. The full variable domain, in which reference TRBV5-6 and TRBJ2-3 provide the parts outside the CDR3, is DAGVTQSPTHLIKTRGQQVTLRCSPKSGHDTVSWYQQALGQGPQFIFQYYEEEERQRGNFPDRFSGHQFPNYSSELNVNALLLGDSALYLCASREVRGPDTQYFGPGTRLTVL.

This clonotype occurred a few times. The rearrangement links TRBV29-1 to TRBJ2-7; TRBD1 matches 8 bases. The CDR3 is 14 amino acids. Trimming at V came to 1 base and at J to 6 bases, leaving 8 bases not matched to a gene. CDR1 SQVTM and CDR2 ANQGSEA come from the germline V gene. The CDR3: CSVEVGQGPCEQYF. CDR3 nucleotides: TGCAGCGTTGAAGTTGGACAGGGTCCTTGCGAGCAGTACTTC.

This clonotype has a count of ten or more. This chain links TRBV9 with TRBJ1-6; TRBD1 might be the D (5 bases). The germline V gene encodes CDR1 SGDLS and CDR2 YYNGEE. The CDR3 is made up of 15 amino acids. V shed 4 bases and J shed 7 bases, with 15 bases lying between them. The CDR3 protein is CASSSRTGGNSPLHF. DNA of the CDR3: TGTGCCAGCAGCTCCCGGACCGGGGGAAATTCACCCCTCCACTTT.

V gene TRBV5-1 combines with J gene TRBJ2-3; possibly TRBD2 for D (5 bases). CDR3 length: 14 residues. CDR1 is SGHRS, CDR2 YFSETQ, per germline. Trimming stripped 4 bases from V and 0 bases from J, with 9 bases between. The DNA of the CDR3 is TGCGCCAGCAGCACACGGACTAGCACAGATACGCAGTATTTT. The encoded protein is CASSTRTSTDTQYF.

Many counts were recorded for this clonotype. This CDR3 reads CSADPFTSEGYEQYF. CDR3 DNA sequence: TGCAGTGCTGATCCCTTCACCTCGGAAGGCTACGAGCAGTACTTC. The rearrangement uses TRBV20-1 and TRBJ2-7, with unresolved D. Germline V lookup: CDR1 DFQATT, CDR2 SNEGSKA (reference sequence). The CDR3 runs 15 residues. Trimming cost V 5 bases and J 3 bases, with 20 bases left between them.

The chain is built from TRBV19 and TRBJ1-1; the D gene is possibly TRBD1 (6 bases). Germline CDR1 and CDR2: LNHDA and SQIVND (reference sequence). The CDR3 is 15 amino acids. Deletions cut 3 bases from V and 5 bases from J, with 16 bases between. The CDR3 here is CASSMGAGVGTEAFF. Here the CDR3 DNA reads TGTGCCAGTAGTATGGGTGCAGGGGTGGGAACTGAAGCTTTCTTT.

This clonotype was counted ten times or more. This sequence joins TRBV29-1 and TRBJ2-1, with TRBD2 matching over 7 bases. This CDR3 comprises 13 residues. Germline CDR1 and CDR2: SQVTM and ANQGSEA. The V and J ends lost 3 bases and 4 bases, in that order; junction bases with no gene match: 3. CDR3 sequence reads: CSVEGGSYNEQFF. CDR3 in DNA: TGCAGCGTTGAGGGCGGGAGTTACAATGAGCAGTTCTTC.

The sample holds many counts of this clonotype. This rearrangement joins TRBV7-3 to TRBJ2-7; unclear D gene. The V gene's germline CDR1 is SGHTA and CDR2 FQGTGA. Trimming took off 2 bases at V and 6 bases at J, with 8 bases between the two ends. The CDR3 loop spans 12 amino acids. The CDR3 nucleotides are TGTGCCAGCAGCTTAGGCTTTGGCGAGCAGTACTTC. Translating gives CASSLGFGEQYF.